This T cell receptor (beta chain) was sequenced for a study of tumor and adjacent non-tumor tissue in lung cancer (dated by TCRdb to 2016 to 2019). In the study overall: Of the cohort, 11 to 12 patients had adenocarcinoma, 2 had squamous cell carcinoma and 1 had small cell lung cancer. TCRbeta CDR3 sequencing was performed on thirty paired specimens, with one tumor sample and one normal lung sample collected per patient. Using bulk TCRbeta repertoires from approximately 15 lung cancer patients, the study set lung tumor tissue side by side with matched distant non-tumor lung tissue. In total, sequencing yielded approximately 130,000,000 productive TCRbeta reads, which works out to an average of approximately 4.1 million reads per sample. Among the roughly 15 patients, ages ranged from roughly 31 to 80 years, about 10 were men and 5 were women, and disease was TNM stage I to III.

Only a few counts were recorded for this clonotype. This receptor's antigen is unknown. The junction differs from germline at one of its ends, possibly a read error. What the study reported, not specific to this receptor: Only roughly 16 patients were in the cohort, and the authors stated that larger samples and more detailed clinical data are needed. In normal lung, the top 100 clones accounted for a significantly larger cumulative share of the repertoire than in tumor tissue. Tumor tissue showed significantly higher TCR diversity (inverse Simpson) than normal lung tissue, at 431.37 vs 166.20 (P = 0.0075, Mann-Whitney U test). TCR diversity was significantly higher in younger patients, and greater tumor TCR diversity was associated with shorter overall survival and shorter disease-free survival. Peripheral blood was not sequenced, so blood TCRbeta repertoires in these lung cancer patients were not examined. Neither the sequencing platform nor unique molecular identifiers are mentioned in the methods.

Bulk unsorted tissue served as the source for RNA extraction, and RNA quality was assessed using a NanoDrop ND-1000 and an Agilent 2100. Newly diagnosed lung cancer patients without prior chemotherapy who had been admitted for thoracic surgery in China between August and November 2014 were enrolled as donors. Patients with previous radiotherapy or chemotherapy, or with another concurrent cancer, were excluded from the study. Surgical tissue pieces of roughly 1-2 cm3 were preserved in RNAlater solution and were kept at -80 degrees C until use. The protocol used for the library was multiplex PCR. The instrument given in TCRdb is Illumina HiSeq 2500. TCRbeta libraries were constructed through three rounds of nested PCR with primers (Table S4) according to protocols modified from ARM-PCR. PCR products of 200-500 bp were gel-excised and purified with the QIAquick gel extraction kit before sequencing. In the authors' own workflow: Reads were cleaned using Trimmomatic, were merged into complete CDR3 sequences using FLASH, and were assigned to V(D)J germline segments using MiTCR. Clonal diversity was calculated as the inverse Simpson's index using VDJtools. Productive reads were defined as in-frame sequences without a premature stop codon. TCRdb reprocessed the public reads (quality trimming at Q25 with fastp, clone calling with MiXCR) and kept in-frame beta chains. Under each unique CDR3 protein, matching rows form one entry showing the most common genes and DNA. TCRdb assigned the V and J calls; the authors' analysis was not used. For this sample there are over 85,000 distinct CDR3 sequences; about 80% appear just once. 22% of the sample belongs to the ten largest clones.

This receptor was obtained from a man in his 70s with non-small cell lung cancer. Sequenced input: lung tumor tissue.

CDR3 reads: CSANPTSGGTDTHYF. The DNA reads as follows: TGCAGCGCAAATCCGACTAGCGGGGGCACAGATACGCACTATTTT. This sequence uses TRBV29-1 and TRBJ2-3; TRBD2 lines up with 12 middle nucleotides. CDR1 SQVTM and CDR2 ANQGSEA were looked up in the germline V gene. The CDR3 numbers 15 residues from cysteine through phenylalanine. Of the read, only the CDR3 DNA is kept; its 45 bases are in frame from base 1.